The next 9 T cell receptor beta chains were all read from a single sample in a study of shared clonotypes between healthy human individuals (dated by TCRdb to 2020 to 2021). Receptor amplification or capture employed the immunoSEQ multiplex PCR assay. TCRdb mirrors the immuneACCESS table, restricted to in-frame sequences. Some clones are absent from its copies; in checked studies, under half trace to an unresolved V gene, and the reason for the others is unknown. This sample holds about 2.4 million clones; 93% were observed only once. About 0.34% of the sample is held by the ten biggest clonotypes. Sequenced material: naive CD4+ T cells from PBMCs. The sample's cell subset or site label is to be understood as: CD45RA+ positively selected. Every receptor here comes from a man aged 18-30 years in good health. Some clones in this sample may be carry-over from other donors' samples.

This chain joins TRBV2 and TRBJ2-6; 7 bases agree with TRBD1. This CDR3 has 18 amino acids. Germline V gives CDR1 SNHLY, CDR2 FYNNEI. V lost 4 bases and J lost 0; bases outside the gene matches: 9. CDR3 sequence (DNA): TGTGCCAGCAGTGCACAGGGGCCTGGATCCTCTGGGGCCAACGTCCTGACTTTC. Its protein is CASSAQGPGSSGANVLTF.

V gene TRBV29-1 combines with J gene TRBJ2-1, with 12 bases fitting TRBD2. The CDR3 is 13 amino acids. The V gene end was trimmed by 6 bases and the J gene end by 6 bases; junction bases not matched to a gene: 3. Germline assignment: CDR1 SQVTM and CDR2 ANQGSEA. This chain's CDR3 is CSVTSGSPNEQFF. The DNA of the CDR3 is TGCAGCGTGACTAGCGGGAGTCCCAATGAGCAGTTCTTC.

This chain joins TRBV5-1 and TRBJ2-3; no firm D call. Trimming cost V 6 bases and J 2 bases, with 13 bases left between them. This CDR3 is built from 14 residues. Germline V gene data show CDR1 as SGHRS and CDR2 as YFSETQ. The CDR3 sequence: CASNLSPLTDTQYF. In DNA form, the CDR3 reads TGCGCCAGCAACCTTAGTCCCCTCACAGATACGCAGTATTTT.

V is TRBV7-3 and J is TRBJ2-7; 7 positions agree with TRBD1. V gave up 3 bases and J gave up 3 bases; unmatched junction bases: 5. CDR3 size: 14 residues. Germline CDR1 and CDR2: SGHTA and FQGTGA. CDR3 region: CASSLTGTHYEQYF. CDR3 DNA sequence: TGTGCCAGCAGCTTGACAGGGACCCACTACGAGCAGTACTTC.

V gene TRBV28 combines with J gene TRBJ1-4, with 7 nucleotides matching TRBD1. The junction had 6 bases not matched to a gene; V was cut back by 5 bases and J by 3 bases. The CDR3 runs to 15 residues. The V gene's germline CDR1 is MDHEN and CDR2 SYDVKM. The CDR3 sequence: CASSIEGAANEKLFF. As DNA, the CDR3 is TGTGCCAGCAGTATCGAGGGGGCTGCTAATGAAAAACTGTTTTTT.

Comments on this clone: The sample has other DNA sequences that encode this CDR3 too. This rearrangement joins TRBV10-3 to TRBJ2-7; D remains unclear. CDR1 is ENHRY and CDR2 is SYGVKD in the germline V gene. Trimming removed 6 bases at V and 2 bases at J, with 8 bases between. The CDR3 runs 12 residues. The CDR3 region has the DNA TGTGCCATCAGGGGTGCCCCCTACGAGCAGTACTTC. It codes for CAIRGAPYEQYF.

This chain connects TRBV6-6 to TRBJ2-5; no reliable D call. The germline gives CDR1 MNHNY, CDR2 SVGAGI (reference sequence). V shed 4 bases and J shed 0 bases, with 6 bases lying between them. There are 13 residues in the CDR3. The CDR3 sequence is CASSWVDQETQYF. CDR3 sequence (DNA): TGTGCCAGCAGTTGGGTCGACCAAGAGACCCAGTACTTC.

This chain uses TRBV5-1 with TRBJ2-2; 7 bases are a match to TRBD1. The V and J ends lost 3 bases and 0 bases, in that order; junction bases with no gene match: 5. This CDR3 contains 16 residues. Per the germline V gene, CDR1 is SGHRS and CDR2 is YFSETQ. In DNA, the CDR3 is TGCGCCAGCAGCTCCCGGGACAGCGCGAACACCGGGGAGCTGTTTTTT. Its translation: CASSSRDSANTGELFF.

The chain has TRBV5-1 and TRBJ2-7, with no clear D. V shed 1 base and J shed 2 bases, with 13 bases lying between them. The CDR3 is 15 residues long. Germline CDR1 and CDR2: SGHRS and YFSETQ. The CDR3 sequence is CASSLRPPDAYEQYF. The CDR3, as DNA: TGCGCCAGCAGCTTGAGGCCCCCTGACGCCTACGAGCAGTACTTC.